Reported below is one TCR beta chain. This specimen belongs to a study of blood T cell repertoires in COVID-19. On the study more broadly: T cells, B-cell-depleted T cells, or PBMCs provided the cDNA or gDNA that served as material.

Trimming took 1 base from V and 10 from J; bases not matched to a gene: 6. The CDR3 length is 15 residues. Germline V lookup: CDR1 SEHNR, CDR2 FQNEAQ (reference sequence). Original data processing: Amplification with reference gene primers provided the estimates of nucleated cell counts. TCRdb's copy holds only in-frame clones and misses some; the assay was immunoSEQ multiplex PCR. V and J calls and clone size come straight from that table; D and trimming were deduced from the DNA. In the table there are approximately 190,000 clones, 84% of which are singletons. This clonotype was sampled from a human donor in a cohort sampled during active COVID-19. Material: peripheral blood. The rearrangement joins TRBV7-9 to TRBJ1-6; 8 bases are shared with TRBD1. Written as DNA, the CDR3 is TGTGCCAGCAGCTTAGGACAGGGGACAGTGTCACCCCTCCACTTT. This translates into CASSLGQGTVSPLHF. The full variable domain, completed using reference TRBV7-9 and TRBJ1-6, is DTGVSQNPRHKITKRGQNVTFRCDPISEHNRLYWYRQTLGQGPEFLTYFQNEAQLEKSRLLSDRFSAERPKGSFSTLEIQRTEQGDSAMYLCASSLGQGTVSPLHFGNGTRLTVT.